This record looks at one T cell receptor beta chain sequence and its context. What it binds is not known. The data are from a study of T cells in Graves' hyperthyroidism and ophthalmopathy. Findings of the study overall: Most thyroid clonotypes expanded above 0.001 appeared in blood too. Prediction of ophthalmopathy progression came a median roughly 6.6 months pre-onset.

Amplified TCR beta CDR3 regions came from RNA transcripts. HTBI primers were used for first-round RT-PCR of the TCR CDR3. TCRdb reprocessed the multiplex PCR reads with MiXCR, giving one entry per CDR3 protein. Of approximately 630,000 distinct CDR3 sequences listed, about 17% are singletons. It was considered stable Graves' hyperthyroidism when ophthalmopathy did not progress within 18 months. The V gene lost 5 bases and the J gene lost 5 bases, with 13 bases spanning the gap. CDR3 length equals 14 residues. The chain carries TRBV12-3 or TRBV12-4 and TRBJ1-5; perhaps TRBD1 as D (5 bases). The clonotype originates from a woman aged 25-40 years with Graves' hyperthyroidism. The sample was blood. The CDR3 spells CASSGQKGDQPQHF. CDR3 DNA: TGTGCCAGCAGTGGACAAAAAGGAGATCAGCCCCAGCATTTT.